This T cell receptor (beta chain) was profiled in a study of tumor-infiltrating lymphocytes in primary liver carcinoma. Background on the study: All patients, whether men or women, fell within 30 to 69 years of age. About 3.65 to 7.13 million productive TCRbeta reads were obtained from the samples, with similar numbers across tissue types.

Starting from approximately 470 ng of total RNA, TCR beta cDNA was produced with a primer in the constant region. Three rounds of nested multiplex PCR with slightly modified ARM-PCR produced TCR beta libraries. Running around 10 cycles apiece, the first two PCR rounds relied on TRBV1-TRBV30 forward primers together with a C-beta reverse primer. TCRdb recomputed calls from the multiplex PCR reads with MiXCR, one row per CDR3 protein. The sample records 45,000 or so distinct CDR3 sequences, roughly 80% being singletons. Whole-study results and caveats: Tumor region pairs showed greater overlap than either tumor-adjacent or tumor-blood pairs did.

Details on this clonotype: The antigen remains unidentified. This CDR3 is missing its conserved last phenylalanine or tryptophan, likely due to a read error.

The CDR3 has 16 amino acids. CDR1 and CDR2 from the germline V gene are SGHVS and FQNEAQ. Trimming removed 5 bases at V and 10 bases at J, with 27 bases between. Unsorted bulk tissue (about 18-32 mg) underwent RNA and DNA co-extraction. Patients diagnosed with primary liver carcinoma received treatment through surgical resection. The TCR comes from a woman in her twenties or thirties with primary liver carcinoma and hepatitis B virus infection. The chain is built from TRBV7-8 and TRBJ2-7, with D perhaps matching TRBD1 or TRBD2 (5 bases each). The specimen was tumor-adjacent normal liver tissue. CDR3 sequence (DNA): TGTGCCAGCAGCGCCCCCCGGGGCCTCGCCCTCTATGAACAGTACCTC. Translation: CASSAPRGLALYEQYL.